A selection of T cell receptor beta chains follows, all from one sample in a study of T cell repertoires in cytomegalovirus infection. MiXCR was run by TCRdb on the reads, yielding one entry per CDR3 protein. This table holds under 150,000 distinct CDR3 sequences, 7% to 10% found once. Source material: PBMCs. The source is a human donor in good health (CMV status not recorded). Some clones in this sample may be carry-over from other donors' samples. Each CDR3 is given with its conserved first and last residue. Fields, in order: D gene, J gene, clone size, V gene, CDR3 protein, CDR3 DNA. A D gene is named only where the DNA matches it firmly. The size entry is marked missing in some rows and otherwise reads once, few, many or a size class.

d_gene: NA; j_gene: TRBJ1-2; abundance: many; v_gene: TRBV12-3/TRBV12-4; CDR3aa: CASRVDGIGGYTF; CDR3nt: TGTGCCAGCAGGGTGGACGGGATCGGGGGCTACACCTTC
d_gene: TRBD1; j_gene: TRBJ2-6; abundance: many; v_gene: TRBV20-1; CDR3aa: CSAVRDRGFSGANVLTF; CDR3nt: TGCAGTGCTGTCCGGGACAGGGGGTTCTCTGGGGCCAACGTCCTGACTTTC
d_gene: NA; j_gene: TRBJ1-3; abundance: NA; v_gene: TRBV2; CDR3aa: CASTKDRLKGHTIYF; CDR3nt: TGTGCCAGCACGAAAGACAGGCTGAAAGGACACACCATATATTTT
d_gene: NA; j_gene: TRBJ2-3; abundance: NA; v_gene: TRBV29-1; CDR3aa: CSVEPFTSTDTQYF; CDR3nt: TGCAGCGTTGAACCCTTTACTAGCACAGATACGCAGTATTTT
d_gene: NA; j_gene: TRBJ2-1; abundance: many; v_gene: TRBV11-2; CDR3aa: CASSLVGEQYYNEQFF; CDR3nt: TGTGCCAGCAGCTTAGTCGGGGAGCAGTACTACAATGAGCAGTTCTTC
d_gene: NA; j_gene: TRBJ1-1; abundance: NA; v_gene: TRBV28; CDR3aa: CASSLGPQPGETFF; CDR3nt: TGTGCCAGCAGTTTAGGGCCTCAACCAGGGGAGACTTTCTTT
d_gene: NA; j_gene: TRBJ1-5; abundance: many; v_gene: TRBV7-9; CDR3aa: CASSSNTGSNQPQHF; CDR3nt: TGTGCCAGCAGCTCCAATACAGGGAGCAATCAGCCCCAGCATTTT
d_gene: TRBD2; j_gene: TRBJ2-1; abundance: many; v_gene: TRBV20-1; CDR3aa: CSAETGTSEEINNVEQFF; CDR3nt: TGCAGTGCGGAAACCGGGACTAGCGAGGAGATTAACAATGTGGAGCAGTTCTTC
d_gene: TRBD1; j_gene: TRBJ1-1; abundance: many; v_gene: TRBV2; CDR3aa: CARGGQGKGNTEAFF; CDR3nt: TGTGCCAGGGGGGGACAGGGGAAGGGGAACACTGAAGCTTTCTTT
d_gene: NA; j_gene: TRBJ1-3; abundance: many; v_gene: TRBV2; CDR3aa: CASSSGPGRRITGNTIYF; CDR3nt: TGTGCCAGCAGTTCCGGCCCGGGACGGAGAATCACTGGAAACACCATATATTTT
d_gene: NA; j_gene: TRBJ1-5; abundance: few; v_gene: TRBV6-2/TRBV6-3; CDR3aa: CASSYSRGAGNQPQHF; CDR3nt: TGTGCCAGCAGTTACTCCAGGGGTGCGGGCAATCAGCCCCAGCATTTT
d_gene: NA; j_gene: TRBJ1-1; abundance: NA; v_gene: TRBV12-3/TRBV12-4; CDR3aa: CASSFGVNTEASF; CDR3nt: TGTGCCAGCAGTTTTGGGGTGAACACTGAAGCTTCCTTT
d_gene: NA; j_gene: TRBJ2-7; abundance: NA; v_gene: TRBV29-1; CDR3aa: CSVEREAGREQYF; CDR3nt: TGCAGCGTTGAAAGGGAAGCAGGGCGCGAGCAGTACTTC
d_gene: TRBD1; j_gene: TRBJ1-2; abundance: many; v_gene: TRBV7-2; CDR3aa: CASSPLRQGLANYGYTF; CDR3nt: TGTGCCAGCAGCCCCCTTAGACAGGGACTAGCTAACTATGGCTACACCTTC
d_gene: NA; j_gene: TRBJ2-5; abundance: many; v_gene: TRBV25-1; CDR3aa: CASSDRTAQETQYF; CDR3nt: TGTGCCAGCAGTGATCGGACAGCCCAAGAGACCCAGTACTTC
d_gene: NA; j_gene: TRBJ2-4; abundance: NA; v_gene: TRBV5-4; CDR3aa: CASSLDSKNIQYF; CDR3nt: TGTGCCAGCAGCTTGGACAGTAAAAACATTCAGTACTTC
d_gene: NA; j_gene: TRBJ1-5; abundance: many; v_gene: TRBV28; CDR3aa: CASSDNQPQHF; CDR3nt: TGTGCCAGCAGCGACAATCAGCCCCAGCATTTT
d_gene: NA; j_gene: TRBJ1-1; abundance: many; v_gene: TRBV25-1; CDR3aa: CASSEYGTGTEAFF; CDR3nt: TGTGCCAGCAGTGAATACGGTACCGGCACTGAAGCTTTCTTT
d_gene: TRBD1; j_gene: TRBJ1-4; abundance: many; v_gene: TRBV10-3; CDR3aa: CAISEPTGGRDEKLFF; CDR3nt: TGTGCCATCAGTGAGCCGACAGGGGGCCGGGATGAAAAACTGTTTTTT
d_gene: NA; j_gene: TRBJ1-5; abundance: NA; v_gene: TRBV7-9; CDR3aa: CASSLGRSQPQHF; CDR3nt: TGTGCCAGCAGCTTAGGCAGGAGTCAGCCCCAGCATTTT
d_gene: TRBD2; j_gene: TRBJ2-1; abundance: many; v_gene: TRBV19; CDR3aa: CASSSAGGVSYNEQFF; CDR3nt: TGTGCCAGTAGTTCAGCGGGGGGGGTGTCCTACAATGAGCAGTTCTTC
d_gene: NA; j_gene: TRBJ2-7; abundance: many; v_gene: TRBV2; CDR3aa: CATSSDFSYEQYF; CDR3nt: TGTGCCACCTCTTCGGACTTCTCCTACGAGCAGTACTTC
d_gene: NA; j_gene: TRBJ1-1; abundance: many; v_gene: TRBV29-1; CDR3aa: CSVSRRTEAFF; CDR3nt: TGCAGCGTCTCCCGCAGGACTGAAGCTTTCTTT
d_gene: NA; j_gene: TRBJ1-6; abundance: many; v_gene: TRBV7-8; CDR3aa: CASSSNPGSGNSPLHF; CDR3nt: TGTGCCAGCAGCTCCAATCCGGGTTCCGGGAATTCACCCCTCCACTTT
d_gene: NA; j_gene: TRBJ2-5; abundance: few; v_gene: TRBV20-1; CDR3aa: CSASGGQETQYF; CDR3nt: TGCAGTGCTAGCGGCGGGCAAGAGACCCAGTACTTC
d_gene: TRBD1; j_gene: TRBJ1-1; abundance: NA; v_gene: TRBV29-1; CDR3aa: CSVRTGWNTEAFF; CDR3nt: TGCAGCGTAAGGACAGGGTGGAACACTGAAGCTTTCTTT
d_gene: NA; j_gene: TRBJ2-1; abundance: few; v_gene: TRBV5-1; CDR3aa: CASSFIRDSYNEQFF; CDR3nt: TGCGCCAGCAGCTTTATCCGGGACTCCTACAATGAGCAGTTCTTC
d_gene: TRBD1; j_gene: TRBJ2-2; abundance: many; v_gene: TRBV24-1; CDR3aa: CATSDPDRGTGELFF; CDR3nt: TGTGCCACCAGTGATCCAGACAGGGGAACCGGGGAGCTGTTTTTT
d_gene: NA; j_gene: TRBJ1-2; abundance: few; v_gene: TRBV2; CDR3aa: CASTPTETGGYGYTF; CDR3nt: TGTGCCAGCACTCCAACGGAGACAGGTGGCTATGGCTACACCTTC
d_gene: NA; j_gene: TRBJ2-2; abundance: many; v_gene: TRBV11-2; CDR3aa: CASSFFRGANTGELFF; CDR3nt: TGTGCCAGCAGCTTCTTTCGGGGAGCGAACACCGGGGAGCTGTTTTTT
d_gene: TRBD1; j_gene: TRBJ1-1; abundance: many; v_gene: TRBV6-6; CDR3aa: CASSYSVGTGKFTEAFF; CDR3nt: TGTGCCAGCAGTTACTCGGTTGGGACAGGGAAGTTCACTGAAGCTTTCTTT
d_gene: NA; j_gene: TRBJ1-6; abundance: many; v_gene: TRBV28; CDR3aa: CASRPTLSPLHF; CDR3nt: TGTGCCAGCAGGCCTACGTTGTCACCCCTCCACTTT
d_gene: NA; j_gene: TRBJ2-7; abundance: many; v_gene: TRBV7-6; CDR3aa: CASSESGEQYF; CDR3nt: TGTGCCAGCAGCGAATCGGGGGAGCAGTACTTC
d_gene: NA; j_gene: TRBJ1-1; abundance: few; v_gene: TRBV28; CDR3aa: CASSLPGATEAFF; CDR3nt: TGTGCCAGCAGTTTACCAGGGGCAACTGAAGCTTTCTTT
d_gene: TRBD2; j_gene: TRBJ2-1; abundance: many; v_gene: TRBV5-4; CDR3aa: CASAPGASGTISYNEQFF; CDR3nt: TGTGCCAGCGCCCCCGGGGCTAGCGGTACCATCTCCTACAATGAGCAGTTCTTC
d_gene: TRBD1; j_gene: TRBJ1-1; abundance: many; v_gene: TRBV27; CDR3aa: CASSLDRANTEAFF; CDR3nt: TGTGCCAGCAGTTTAGACAGGGCGAACACTGAAGCTTTCTTT
d_gene: TRBD1; j_gene: TRBJ2-7; abundance: few; v_gene: TRBV20-1; CDR3aa: CSASSETGEEQYF; CDR3nt: TGCAGTGCTAGTTCCGAGACAGGGGAAGAGCAGTACTTC
d_gene: NA; j_gene: TRBJ1-4; abundance: many; v_gene: TRBV28; CDR3aa: CASSLSGARGEKLFF; CDR3nt: TGTGCCAGCAGTTTATCGGGGGCGCGGGGTGAAAAACTGTTTTTT
d_gene: NA; j_gene: TRBJ1-4; abundance: many; v_gene: TRBV7-2; CDR3aa: CASSIGSSGGKLFF; CDR3nt: TGTGCCAGCAGCATTGGATCATCGGGGGGAAAACTGTTTTTT
d_gene: NA; j_gene: TRBJ2-1; abundance: NA; v_gene: TRBV29-1; CDR3aa: CSVAGEGEQFF; CDR3nt: TGCAGCGTTGCCGGTGAGGGTGAGCAGTTCTTC
d_gene: TRBD1; j_gene: TRBJ2-7; abundance: few; v_gene: TRBV4-2; CDR3aa: CASSQPGDRATYEQYF; CDR3nt: TGTGCCAGCAGCCAACCGGGGGACAGGGCCACCTACGAGCAGTACTTC
d_gene: NA; j_gene: TRBJ1-2; abundance: many; v_gene: TRBV28; CDR3aa: CASSLDRRTNYGYTF; CDR3nt: TGTGCCAGCAGTCTTGACAGGAGGACTAACTATGGCTACACCTTC
d_gene: TRBD2; j_gene: TRBJ2-5; abundance: many; v_gene: TRBV7-9; CDR3aa: CASSSAGAANIETQYF; CDR3nt: TGTGCCAGCAGCTCCGCGGGAGCGGCTAACATAGAGACCCAGTACTTC
d_gene: NA; j_gene: TRBJ2-7; abundance: few; v_gene: TRBV2; CDR3aa: CASSEGVPDHEQYF; CDR3nt: TGTGCCAGCAGTGAAGGGGTCCCGGACCACGAGCAGTACTTC
d_gene: NA; j_gene: TRBJ1-2; abundance: many; v_gene: TRBV2; CDR3aa: CASSDSPYGYTF; CDR3nt: TGTGCCAGCAGCGACAGTCCCTATGGCTACACCTTC
d_gene: TRBD1; j_gene: TRBJ2-7; abundance: few; v_gene: TRBV29-1; CDR3aa: CSVPGQGANEQYF; CDR3nt: TGCAGCGTTCCGGGACAGGGGGCGAACGAGCAGTACTTC